A selection of T cell receptor beta chains follows, all from one sample in a study of control samples from healthy donors and cancer patients. Using immunoSEQ multiplex PCR, the repertoire was profiled, and TCRdb retains in-frame clones only, with some absent. This sample has some 120,000 clones, with 87% found just once. Material for sequencing was blood. The receptors were gathered from a man aged 35 to 55 in good health. The CDR3 runs from the conserved cysteine through the conserved F or W. D genes are given only for firm matches. A clone size is listed for some rows: how often the clone was seen (once, few, many), or a class if it is expanded.

J	size	V	D	CDR3	DNA
TRBJ2-5	.	TRBV18	.	CASSGGETQYF	TGTGCCAGCTCGGGAGGAGAGACCCAGTACTTC
TRBJ1-1	.	TRBV30	.	CAWSVRGKAFF	TGTGCCTGGAGTGTACGAGGGAAAGCTTTCTTT
TRBJ1-1	.	TRBV11-1	.	CASSLIRRGGEAFF	TGTGCCAGCAGCTTAATTCGGCGGGGAGGGGAAGCTTTCTTT
TRBJ1-2	.	TRBV15	TRBD1	CATSRGSGTGGHGYTF	TGTGCCACCAGCAGAGGCTCCGGGACAGGGGGCCATGGCTACACCTTC
TRBJ1-4	few	TRBV7-2	.	CASSPQTGKHEKLFF	TGTGCCAGCAGCCCCCAGACAGGAAAGCATGAAAAACTGTTTTTT
TRBJ1-2	.	TRBV4-3	.	CASSQFGRGDGYTF	TGCGCCAGCAGCCAATTTGGCCGGGGGGATGGCTACACCTTC
TRBJ1-3	.	TRBV6-5	.	CASRNTGPGNTIYF	TGTGCCAGCAGAAACACAGGGCCTGGAAACACCATATATTTT
TRBJ2-3	few	TRBV6-2/TRBV6-3	TRBD2	CASSTRLATDTQYF	TGTGCCAGCAGTACCCGACTAGCGACAGATACGCAGTATTTT
TRBJ2-7	.	TRBV14	TRBD2	CASSLWTSGPYEQYF	TGTGCCAGCAGCCTATGGACTAGCGGCCCCTACGAGCAGTACTTC
TRBJ2-1	.	TRBV6-5	.	CASSYSQNEQFF	TGTGCCAGCAGTTACTCCCAGAATGAGCAGTTCTTC
TRBJ1-1	.	TRBV11-3	.	CASSVGGATEAFF	TGTGCCAGCAGCGTGGGTGGAGCCACTGAAGCTTTCTTT
TRBJ2-7	few	TRBV4-2	TRBD1	CASSQKLGTGLREQYF	TGTGCCAGCAGCCAGAAACTGGGGACAGGCTTGAGGGAGCAGTACTTC
TRBJ1-2	.	TRBV19	.	CASRSGGYGYTF	TGTGCCAGTCGCAGCGGTGGCTATGGCTACACCTTC
TRBJ1-5	.	TRBV5-5	.	CASSLNGNQPQHF	TGTGCCAGCAGCTTGAACGGGAATCAGCCCCAGCATTTT
TRBJ1-3	once	TRBV11-3	TRBD1	CASSFDWDSREHTIYF	TGTGCCAGCAGCTTCGACTGGGACAGCCGCGAACACACCATATATTTT
TRBJ2-7	.	TRBV10-3	.	CAISERDYEQYF	TGTGCCATCAGTGAACGGGACTACGAGCAGTACTTC
TRBJ2-1	.	TRBV24-1	.	CATSDPTGRNEQFF	TGTGCCACCAGTGATCCAACAGGGAGGAATGAGCAGTTCTTC
TRBJ2-1	.	TRBV7-6	TRBD2	CASSLGAGGPSSYNEQFF	TGTGCCAGCAGCTTAGGAGCGGGGGGACCAAGCTCCTACAATGAGCAGTTCTTC
TRBJ1-3	.	TRBV7-9	TRBD1	CASSLRQGVTGNTIYF	TGTGCCAGCAGCTTACGGCAGGGGGTGACTGGAAACACCATATATTTT
TRBJ2-3	.	TRBV24-1	TRBD2	CATSDPTSGGATDTQYF	TGTGCCACCAGTGATCCTACTAGCGGGGGGGCTACAGATACGCAGTATTTT
TRBJ2-6	.	TRBV7-3	.	CASSYSSGANVLTF	TGTGCCAGCAGCTATAGCTCTGGGGCCAACGTCCTGACTTTC
TRBJ2-3	.	TRBV7-9	.	CASTGLTDTQYF	TGTGCCAGCACGGGGCTTACCGATACGCAGTATTTT
TRBJ2-7	once	TRBV29-1	.	CSVERDSYEQYF	TGCAGCGTTGAACGTGACAGCTACGAGCAGTACTTC
TRBJ1-1	.	TRBV7-9	.	CASRRGPASLNTEAFF	TGTGCCAGCAGGCGCGGACCCGCCAGTTTGAACACTGAAGCTTTCTTT